A selection of T cell receptor beta chains follows, all from one sample in a study of blood T cell repertoires in COVID-19. Profiled with immunoSEQ multiplex PCR; TCRdb holds only in-frame clones, not every one. This sample has 300,000 to 350,000 clones, with around 90% found just once. The sequenced sample was PBMCs or T cells enriched from blood (not recorded which). The receptors derive from a man aged 25 to 45 who had recovered from COVID-19. CDR3s include the opening cysteine and the closing phenylalanine or tryptophan. A D gene is named only where the DNA matches it firmly. The size of a clone is reported for some rows only, either as once, few or many, or as a class for expanded clones.

CASNPEVGGETQYF	TGTGCCAGCAATCCGGAGGTGGGGGGAGAGACCCAGTACTTC	NA	TRBV2	TRBJ2-5	NA
CASSERHREVGQPQHF	TGTGCCAGCAGTGAAAGGCACAGGGAAGTAGGTCAGCCCCAGCATTTT	NA	TRBV6-1	TRBJ1-5	NA
CASSSLRQGGHEQYF	TGTGCCAGCAGCAGTCTTCGACAGGGGGGCCACGAGCAGTACTTC	NA	TRBV27	TRBJ2-7	TRBD1
CASSPNRDTEAFF	TGTGCCAGCTCGCCAAACAGAGACACTGAAGCTTTCTTT	NA	TRBV18	TRBJ1-1	NA
CATSDFFASGGPSTDTQYF	TGTGCCACCAGTGATTTTTTCGCTAGCGGGGGCCCTAGCACAGATACGCAGTATTTT	NA	TRBV24-1	TRBJ2-3	TRBD2
CASSEAPRVGETQYF	TGTGCCAGCAGTGAAGCTCCCAGGGTGGGCGAGACCCAGTACTTC	NA	TRBV2	TRBJ2-5	NA
CASSVDYRVSTEAFF	TGTGCCAGCAGCGTAGACTACAGGGTTTCCACTGAAGCTTTCTTT	NA	TRBV9	TRBJ1-1	NA
CASSLWSQGTEAFF	TGTGCCAGCAGCCTATGGTCACAGGGTACTGAAGCTTTCTTT	NA	TRBV11-2	TRBJ1-1	NA
CASSSYGVADYGYTF	TGTGCCAGCAGCTCATACGGGGTTGCTGACTATGGCTACACCTTC	NA	TRBV28	TRBJ1-2	NA
CASSLGQGGDTQYF	TGTGCCAGCAGCTTAGGGCAGGGAGGCGATACGCAGTATTTT	NA	TRBV11-2	TRBJ2-3	NA
CASSIGTPRNSPLHF	TGTGCCAGTAGTATAGGGACACCTCGGAATTCACCCCTCCACTTT	NA	TRBV19	TRBJ1-6	NA
CASSPLYGNTGELFF	TGTGCCAGCAGCCCGCTATACGGGAACACCGGGGAGCTGTTTTTT	NA	TRBV11-2	TRBJ2-2	NA
CASNAGSNQPQHF	TGTGCCAGCAACGCGGGTAGCAATCAGCCCCAGCATTTT	NA	TRBV6-5	TRBJ1-5	NA
CASSPRLAGSTDTQYF	TGTGCCAGCAGCCCCCGACTAGCGGGGTCCACAGATACGCAGTATTTT	NA	TRBV7-3	TRBJ2-3	TRBD2
CASSSGQTLVFVEQFF	TGTGCCAGCAGCTCGGGACAGACCCTAGTCTTCGTTGAGCAGTTCTTC	NA	TRBV11-2	TRBJ2-1	TRBD1
CASLKAGGSYEQYF	TGTGCCAGCCTAAAGGCAGGGGGATCCTACGAGCAGTACTTC	NA	TRBV2	TRBJ2-7	TRBD1
CASRKAPEGYEQYF	TGTGCCAGCAGAAAGGCACCGGAGGGGTACGAGCAGTACTTC	NA	TRBV6-5	TRBJ2-7	NA
CASSQAQSSSGKLFF	TGCGCCAGCAGCCAAGCACAAAGTTCTTCGGGGAAACTGTTTTTT	few	TRBV4-1	TRBJ1-4	NA
CASSQDLQAYGYTF	TGTGCCAGCAGCCAAGATTTACAGGCATATGGCTACACCTTC	few	TRBV14	TRBJ1-2	NA
CATSEDDRAGNTGELFF	TGTGCCACCAGTGAGGACGACAGGGCGGGTAACACCGGGGAGCTGTTTTTT	NA	TRBV24-1	TRBJ2-2	TRBD1
CASSILQGNTIYF	TGTGCCAGTAGTATCCTCCAGGGAAACACCATATATTTT	NA	TRBV19	TRBJ1-3	NA
CATSWDRGDNEQYF	TGTGCCACCAGCTGGGACAGGGGAGACAACGAGCAGTACTTC	NA	TRBV15	TRBJ2-7	TRBD1
CASSGGFPSGRAYEQYF	TGTGCCAGCAGCGGTGGCTTTCCGTCGGGTCGGGCCTACGAGCAGTACTTC	NA	TRBV7-6	TRBJ2-7	NA
CASSLRAVSGTAQGTGELFF	TGTGCCAGCAGCTTGAGGGCCGTGAGTGGGACGGCTCAGGGGACCGGGGAGCTGTTTTTT	NA	TRBV7-6	TRBJ2-2	NA
CASSAGLAYEQYF	TGTGCCAGCAGTGCGGGACTTGCCTACGAGCAGTACTTC	once	TRBV9	TRBJ2-7	NA
CAWSVQGLIKTEAFF	TGTGCCTGGAGTGTACAGGGTCTGATAAAAACTGAAGCTTTCTTT	once	TRBV30	TRBJ1-1	NA
CASRPIDRASTGELFF	TGCGCCAGCAGACCAATCGACAGGGCTTCCACCGGGGAGCTGTTTTTT	NA	TRBV5-1	TRBJ2-2	TRBD1
CASSLGHLNTGELFF	TGTGCCAGCAGCTTGGGACACCTGAACACCGGGGAGCTGTTTTTT	NA	TRBV7-9	TRBJ2-2	NA
CASSPKNEKLFF	TGTGCCAGCAGTCCTAAAAATGAAAAACTGTTTTTT	NA	TRBV2	TRBJ1-4	NA
CASSPFTGGDEQFF	TGTGCCAGCTCACCTTTTACAGGGGGCGATGAGCAGTTCTTC	NA	TRBV18	TRBJ2-1	TRBD1
CASSRQLRSTDTQYF	TGTGCCAGCAGCCGCCAGTTGAGGAGCACAGATACGCAGTATTTT	NA	TRBV7-2	TRBJ2-3	NA
CASSSPGSSYEQYF	TGTGCCAGCAGCTCCCCTGGGAGCTCCTACGAGCAGTACTTC	NA	TRBV7-9	TRBJ2-7	NA
CASKDRGGGEQYF	TGTGCCAGTAAGGACAGGGGAGGAGGCGAGCAGTACTTC	NA	TRBV19	TRBJ2-7	TRBD1
CASAAKQETQYF	TGCGCCAGCGCGGCTAAACAAGAGACCCAGTACTTC	NA	TRBV5-1	TRBJ2-5	NA
CASSLGTSGGDTQYF	TGTGCCAGCTCACTTGGGACTAGCGGTGGAGATACGCAGTATTTT	NA	TRBV18	TRBJ2-3	TRBD2
CASSSTLTGGFTGELFF	TGCGCCAGCAGCTCAACCCTCACAGGGGGCTTCACCGGGGAGCTGTTTTTT	NA	TRBV5-1	TRBJ2-2	TRBD1
CASSQVPGDLTDTQYF	TGTGCCAGCAGCCAAGTTCCGGGGGACCTCACAGATACGCAGTATTTT	NA	TRBV3-1/TRBV3-2	TRBJ2-3	NA
CASSLYSVGGRQPQHF	TGTGCCAGCAGCTTATATAGCGTGGGAGGGAGACAGCCCCAGCATTTT	once	TRBV13	TRBJ1-5	NA
CASSPGDATNEKLFF	TGTGCCAGCAGCCCAGGGGACGCAACTAATGAAAAACTGTTTTTT	NA	TRBV27	TRBJ1-4	NA
CAITRESSGNTIYF	TGTGCCATCACTCGAGAGAGCTCTGGAAACACCATATATTTT	NA	TRBV10-3	TRBJ1-3	NA
CASSSPGGGLNTGELFF	TGTGCCAGCAGCTCCCCGGGGGGGGGATTGAACACCGGGGAGCTGTTTTTT	NA	TRBV11-2	TRBJ2-2	TRBD2
CASIEGGLRVNEQFF	TGTGCCAGCATCGAGGGGGGGCTACGTGTAAATGAGCAGTTCTTC	NA	TRBV7-3	TRBJ2-1	NA
CASSSLQVDTEAFF	TGTGCCAGCAGCTCCCTACAGGTGGACACTGAAGCTTTCTTT	NA	TRBV5-5	TRBJ1-1	NA
CASSVGLAGPEAFF	TGTGCCAGCAGCGTAGGTCTCGCAGGGCCTGAAGCTTTCTTT	NA	TRBV9	TRBJ1-1	NA
CASGTTGMSNTGELFF	TGCGCCAGCGGGACAACGGGGATGAGTAACACCGGGGAGCTGTTTTTT	NA	TRBV5-1	TRBJ2-2	NA
CASSPGSNTEAFF	TGTGCCAGCAGTCCAGGGTCAAACACTGAAGCTTTCTTT	NA	TRBV6-4	TRBJ1-1	NA
CASSLLAGVGETQYF	TGTGCCAGCAGCTTACTAGCGGGAGTTGGAGAGACCCAGTACTTC	NA	TRBV11-2	TRBJ2-5	TRBD2
CASSLEQSPLGANVLTF	TGTGCCAGCAGTTTGGAACAGAGTCCCCTCGGGGCCAACGTCCTGACTTTC	NA	TRBV28	TRBJ2-6	NA
CAISESRNQPQHF	TGTGCCATCAGTGAGTCGAGAAATCAGCCCCAGCATTTT	NA	TRBV10-3	TRBJ1-5	NA
CASSLGVYTF	TGCGCCAGCAGCTTGGGAGTCTACACCTTC	NA	TRBV5-1	TRBJ1-2	NA
CASSNGGSGNTIYF	TGTGCCAGCAGTAACGGGGGATCTGGAAACACCATATATTTT	NA	TRBV6-6	TRBJ1-3	NA
CAISESTSGLRGDTQYF	TGTGCCATCAGTGAGTCGACTAGCGGGCTACGGGGAGATACGCAGTATTTT	NA	TRBV10-3	TRBJ2-3	TRBD2
CASSAHRGRGGNTIYF	TGTGCCAGCAGCGCTCACAGGGGCAGAGGTGGAAACACCATATATTTT	NA	TRBV9	TRBJ1-3	TRBD1
CASTSQEAYGYTF	TGCGCCAGCACCTCCCAAGAGGCCTATGGCTACACCTTC	few	TRBV4-1	TRBJ1-2	NA
CASSEARGAYEQYF	TGTGCCAGCAGTGAAGCTCGGGGGGCCTACGAGCAGTACTTC	NA	TRBV6-1	TRBJ2-7	TRBD2
CASSLRAWTGEKNYGYTF	TGTGCCAGCAGTTTAAGGGCCTGGACAGGGGAGAAGAACTATGGCTACACCTTC	once	TRBV27	TRBJ1-2	TRBD1